This TCR beta chain was obtained from a study of CD8 T cells in ankylosing spondylitis. Broader study findings: Peripheral blood held disease-linked clones only at relatively low frequency, and these were CD8+. Significant enrichment of disease-linked clones was reported in matched ankylosing spondylitis synovial fluid. Several of the motif variants were reported before in synovial fluid and blood from reactive arthritis.

The authors made TCR beta libraries by quantitative 5'-RACE with molecular barcodes. TCRdb passed the 5' RACE reads through MiXCR, listing each CDR3 protein once. The repertoire has some 290,000 distinct CDR3 sequences, 20% of them found once; the top ten carry 7.5% to 9.5%. Trimming took off 0 bases at V and 1 base at J, with 6 bases between the two ends. In germline, CDR1 is MDHEN, CDR2 SYDVKM. The CDR3 totals 14 residues. In the case of this clonotype: What it binds is unknown.

The chain recombines TRBV28 with TRBJ1-1, with no clear D. The sequence was collected from a male donor with ankylosing spondylitis or in good health (not recorded which). Source material: blood, either unsorted or a sorted T cell fraction (not recorded which). The CDR3 here is CASSLWAGNTEAFF. The CDR3 region has the DNA TGTGCCAGCAGTTTATGGGCAGGGAACACTGAAGCTTTCTTT.